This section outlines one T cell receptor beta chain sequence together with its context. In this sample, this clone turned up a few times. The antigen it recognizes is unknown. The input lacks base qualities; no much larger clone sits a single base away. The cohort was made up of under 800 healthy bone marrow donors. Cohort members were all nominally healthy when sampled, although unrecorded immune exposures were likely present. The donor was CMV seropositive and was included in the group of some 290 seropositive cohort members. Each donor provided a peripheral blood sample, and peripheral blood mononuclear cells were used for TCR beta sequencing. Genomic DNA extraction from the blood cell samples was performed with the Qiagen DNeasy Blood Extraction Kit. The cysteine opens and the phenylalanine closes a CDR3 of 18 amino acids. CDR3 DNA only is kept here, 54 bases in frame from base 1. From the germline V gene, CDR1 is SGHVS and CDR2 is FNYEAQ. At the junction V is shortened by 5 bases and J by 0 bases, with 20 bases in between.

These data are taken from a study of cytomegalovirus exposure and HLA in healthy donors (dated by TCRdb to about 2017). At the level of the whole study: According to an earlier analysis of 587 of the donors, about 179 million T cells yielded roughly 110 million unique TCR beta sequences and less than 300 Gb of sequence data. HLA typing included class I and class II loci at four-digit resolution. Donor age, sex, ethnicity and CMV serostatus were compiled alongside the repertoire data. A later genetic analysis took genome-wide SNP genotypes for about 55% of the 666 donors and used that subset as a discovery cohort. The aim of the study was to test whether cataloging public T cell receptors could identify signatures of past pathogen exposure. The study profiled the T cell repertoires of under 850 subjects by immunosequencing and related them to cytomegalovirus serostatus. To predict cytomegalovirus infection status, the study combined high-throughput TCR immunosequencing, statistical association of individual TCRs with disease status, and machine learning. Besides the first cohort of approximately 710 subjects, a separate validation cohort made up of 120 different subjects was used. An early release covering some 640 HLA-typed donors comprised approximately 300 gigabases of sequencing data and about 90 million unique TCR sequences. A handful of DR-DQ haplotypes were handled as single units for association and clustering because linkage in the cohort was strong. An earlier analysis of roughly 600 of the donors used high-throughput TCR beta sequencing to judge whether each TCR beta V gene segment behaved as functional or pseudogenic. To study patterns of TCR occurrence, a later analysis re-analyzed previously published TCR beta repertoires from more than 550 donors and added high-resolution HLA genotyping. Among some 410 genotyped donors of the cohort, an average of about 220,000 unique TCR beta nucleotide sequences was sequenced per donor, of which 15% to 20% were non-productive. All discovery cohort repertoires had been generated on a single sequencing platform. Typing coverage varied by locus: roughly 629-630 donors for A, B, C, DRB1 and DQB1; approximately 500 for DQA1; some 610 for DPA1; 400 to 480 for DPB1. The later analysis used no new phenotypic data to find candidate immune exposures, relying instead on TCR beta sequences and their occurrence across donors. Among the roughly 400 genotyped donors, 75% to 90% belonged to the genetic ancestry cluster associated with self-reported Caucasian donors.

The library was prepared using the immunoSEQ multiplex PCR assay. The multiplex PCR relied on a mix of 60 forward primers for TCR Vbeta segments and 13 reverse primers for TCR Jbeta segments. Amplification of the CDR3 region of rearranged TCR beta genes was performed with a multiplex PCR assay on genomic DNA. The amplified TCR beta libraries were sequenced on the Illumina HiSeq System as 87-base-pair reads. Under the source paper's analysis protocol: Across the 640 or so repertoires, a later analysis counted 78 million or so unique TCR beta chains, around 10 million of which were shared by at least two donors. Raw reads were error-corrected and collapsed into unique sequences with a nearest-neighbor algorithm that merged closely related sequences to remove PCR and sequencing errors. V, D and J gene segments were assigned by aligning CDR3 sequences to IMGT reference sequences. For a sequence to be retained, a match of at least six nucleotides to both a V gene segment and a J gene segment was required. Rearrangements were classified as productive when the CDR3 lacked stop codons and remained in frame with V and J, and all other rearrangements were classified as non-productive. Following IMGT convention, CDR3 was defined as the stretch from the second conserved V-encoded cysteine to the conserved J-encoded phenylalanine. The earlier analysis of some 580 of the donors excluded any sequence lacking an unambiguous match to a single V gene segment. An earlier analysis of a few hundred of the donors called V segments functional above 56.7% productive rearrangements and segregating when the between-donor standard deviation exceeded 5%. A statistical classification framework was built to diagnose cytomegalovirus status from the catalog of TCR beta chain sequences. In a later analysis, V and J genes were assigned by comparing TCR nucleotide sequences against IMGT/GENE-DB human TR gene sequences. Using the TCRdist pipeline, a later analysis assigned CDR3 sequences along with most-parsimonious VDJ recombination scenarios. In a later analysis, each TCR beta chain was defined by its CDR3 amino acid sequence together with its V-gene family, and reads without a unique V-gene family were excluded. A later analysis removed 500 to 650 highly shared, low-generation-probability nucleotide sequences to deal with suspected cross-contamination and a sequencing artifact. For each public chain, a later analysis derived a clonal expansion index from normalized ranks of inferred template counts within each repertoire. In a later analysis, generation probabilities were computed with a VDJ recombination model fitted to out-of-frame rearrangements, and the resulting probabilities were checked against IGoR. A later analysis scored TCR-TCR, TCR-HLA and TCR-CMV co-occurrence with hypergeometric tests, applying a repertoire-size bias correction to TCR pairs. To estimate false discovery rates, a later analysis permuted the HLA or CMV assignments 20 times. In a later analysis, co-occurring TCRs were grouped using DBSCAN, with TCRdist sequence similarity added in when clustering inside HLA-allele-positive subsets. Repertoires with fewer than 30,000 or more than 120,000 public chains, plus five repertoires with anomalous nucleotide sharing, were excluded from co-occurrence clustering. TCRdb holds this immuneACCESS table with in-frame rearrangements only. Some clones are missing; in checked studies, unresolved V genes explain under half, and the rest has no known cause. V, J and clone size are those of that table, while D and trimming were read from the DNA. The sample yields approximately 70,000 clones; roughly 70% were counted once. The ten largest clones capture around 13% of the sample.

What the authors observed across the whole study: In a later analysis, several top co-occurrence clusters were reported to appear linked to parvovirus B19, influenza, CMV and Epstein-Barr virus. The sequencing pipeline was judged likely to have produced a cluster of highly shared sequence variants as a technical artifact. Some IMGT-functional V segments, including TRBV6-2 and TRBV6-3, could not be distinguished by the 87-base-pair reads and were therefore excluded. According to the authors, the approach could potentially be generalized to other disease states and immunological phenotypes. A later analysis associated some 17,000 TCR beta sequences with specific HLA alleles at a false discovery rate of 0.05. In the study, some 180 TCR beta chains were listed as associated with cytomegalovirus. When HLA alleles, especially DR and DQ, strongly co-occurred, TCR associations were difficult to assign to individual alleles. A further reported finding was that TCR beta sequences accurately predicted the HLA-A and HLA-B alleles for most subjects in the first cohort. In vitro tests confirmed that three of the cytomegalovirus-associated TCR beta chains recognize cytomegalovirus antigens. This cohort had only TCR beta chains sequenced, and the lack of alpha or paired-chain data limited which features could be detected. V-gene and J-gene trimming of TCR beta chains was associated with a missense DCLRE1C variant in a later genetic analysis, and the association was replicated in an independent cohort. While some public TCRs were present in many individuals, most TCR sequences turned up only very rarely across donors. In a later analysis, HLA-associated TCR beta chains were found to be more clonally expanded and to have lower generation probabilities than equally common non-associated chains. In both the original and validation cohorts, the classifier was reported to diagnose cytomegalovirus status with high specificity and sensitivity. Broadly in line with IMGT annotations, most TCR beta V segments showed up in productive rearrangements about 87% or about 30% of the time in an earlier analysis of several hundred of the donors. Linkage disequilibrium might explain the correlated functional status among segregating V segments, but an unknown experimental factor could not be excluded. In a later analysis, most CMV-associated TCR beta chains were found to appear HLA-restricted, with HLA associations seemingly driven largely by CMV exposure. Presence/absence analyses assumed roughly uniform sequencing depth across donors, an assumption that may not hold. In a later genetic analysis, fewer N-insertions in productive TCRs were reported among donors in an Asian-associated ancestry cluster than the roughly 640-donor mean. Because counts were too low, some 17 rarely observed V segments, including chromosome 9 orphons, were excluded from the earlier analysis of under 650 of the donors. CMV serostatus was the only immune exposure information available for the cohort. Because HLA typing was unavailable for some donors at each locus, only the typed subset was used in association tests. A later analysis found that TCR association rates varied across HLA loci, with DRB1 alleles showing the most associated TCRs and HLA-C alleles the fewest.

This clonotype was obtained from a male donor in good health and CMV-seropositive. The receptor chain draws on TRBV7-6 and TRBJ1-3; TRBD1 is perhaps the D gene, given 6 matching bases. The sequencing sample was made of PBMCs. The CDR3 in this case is CASSPTGFRRISGNTIYF. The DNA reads TGTGCCAGCAGCCCAACAGGGTTCCGGAGAATCTCTGGAAACACCATATATTTT.